Listed below are T cell receptor beta chains from one sample, sequenced in a study of cytomegalovirus exposure and HLA in healthy donors. Here immunoSEQ multiplex PCR was the method, and the copy in TCRdb shows in-frame clones only, minus some. The table has approximately 150,000 clones, roughly four fifths seen once. Sample: PBMCs. All receptors derive from a man aged 35 to 55 in good health and CMV-seronegative. The CDR3 runs from the conserved cysteine through the conserved F or W. The D gene is left open where the match is weak. Only some rows state a clone size, as once, few, many or a class for expanded clones.

abundance,j_gene,v_gene,d_gene,CDR3nt,CDR3aa
NA,TRBJ2-1,TRBV2,NA,TGTGCCAGCAGTGAAGCTCGCCCAACAACCTACAATGAGCAGTTCTTC,CASSEARPTTYNEQFF
few,TRBJ1-1,TRBV5-4,NA,TGTGCCAGCAGCTTAGGGGGGAACACTGAAGCTTTCTTT,CASSLGGNTEAFF
NA,TRBJ2-5,TRBV6-6,NA,TGTGCCAGCACATGGGGACAAGGGACCCAGTACTTC,CASTWGQGTQYF
NA,TRBJ2-3,TRBV11-2,NA,TGTGCCAGCAGCTTATATGACCAGGGCCATACGCAGTATTTT,CASSLYDQGHTQYF
NA,TRBJ2-1,TRBV7-2,TRBD2,TGTGCCAGCAGCTTAGGGACTAGCGGGAGGGCCCTCTACAATGAGCAGTTCTTC,CASSLGTSGRALYNEQFF
NA,TRBJ2-1,TRBV13,NA,TGTGCCAGCAGCTTGAGGGGGAGTGAGGGGAAGGAGCAGTTCTTC,CASSLRGSEGKEQFF
once,TRBJ2-2,TRBV12-5,TRBD2,TGTGCTAGTGCCCTCCTCCGGGGAGGGGACACCGGGGAGCTGTTTTTT,CASALLRGGDTGELFF
NA,TRBJ2-6,TRBV5-6,NA,TGTGCCAGCAGCTTGAGGGAGACGGGCAGAAGGGCCAACGGCCTGACTTTC,CASSLRETGRRANGLTF
NA,TRBJ1-1,TRBV6-6,NA,TGTGCCAGCAGTTCGTCCTTCACTGAAGCTTTCTTT,CASSSSFTEAFF
NA,TRBJ1-2,TRBV29-1,NA,TGCAGCGGTGGGGCGGGCAGGGGCTATGGCTACACCTTC,CSGGAGRGYGYTF
NA,TRBJ1-1,TRBV11-2,NA,TGTGCCAGTACGGAGGGAACTGAAGCTTTCTTT,CASTEGTEAFF
NA,TRBJ2-1,TRBV7-3,NA,TGTGCCAGCAACCGGCGGCAGGGGGGATACAATGAGCAGTTCTTC,CASNRRQGGYNEQFF
NA,TRBJ1-2,TRBV5-6,TRBD1,TGTGCCAGCAGCTATCCCCCGGGACAGGGAAGCGGCTACACCTTC,CASSYPPGQGSGYTF
NA,TRBJ2-2,TRBV25-1,TRBD1,TGTGCCAGCAAATTGACAGGGGGTGATACCGGGGAGCTGTTTTTT,CASKLTGGDTGELFF
NA,TRBJ2-7,TRBV28,NA,TGTGCCAGCAGTTTAGGTCCCCGACTAGCCTACGAGCAGTACTTC,CASSLGPRLAYEQYF
NA,TRBJ1-1,TRBV28,TRBD1,TGTGCCAGCAGTTTATCGAAGGGGGCGCTCTTTGAAGCTTTCTTT,CASSLSKGALFEAFF
NA,TRBJ2-5,TRBV15,TRBD2,TGTGCCACCAGCAGAGATCCAACTAGCGGGAGAGTTGAGGAGACCCAGTACTTC,CATSRDPTSGRVEETQYF
NA,TRBJ2-7,TRBV5-1,NA,TGCGCCAGCAGCTTGATGGCGGGCCCCTCCTACGAGCAGTACTTC,CASSLMAGPSYEQYF
NA,TRBJ1-1,TRBV7-2,NA,TGTGCCAGCAGCCCAGCTCAGGCGTCCGAAGCTTTCTTT,CASSPAQASEAFF
NA,TRBJ2-7,TRBV30,TRBD2,TGTGCCTGGATCGGGACTAGCGGGCCTTACGAGCAGTACTTC,CAWIGTSGPYEQYF
NA,TRBJ2-1,TRBV27,TRBD1,TGTGCCAGCAGTGCGACAGGGGGCAGGATTAGCTCCTACAATGAGCAGTTCTTC,CASSATGGRISSYNEQFF
NA,TRBJ2-5,TRBV7-2,NA,TGTGCCAGCAGCTTAGTTGACAGTCAAGAGACCCAGTACTTC,CASSLVDSQETQYF
once,TRBJ2-7,TRBV28,NA,TGTGCCAGCAGTACTCAGGTTCCCTACGAGCAGTACTTC,CASSTQVPYEQYF
NA,TRBJ2-7,TRBV10-3,TRBD2,TGTGCCACGGCTAGCGGCTCCTACGAGCAGTACTTC,CATASGSYEQYF
NA,TRBJ1-3,TRBV28,TRBD1,TGTGCCACCGCCTCCGGAGGGACAGGTATCTCTGGAAACACCATATATTTT,CATASGGTGISGNTIYF
once,TRBJ2-5,TRBV4-2,TRBD1,TGTGCCAGCAGCCACAGGGGGCAGGGAGAGACCCAGTACTTC,CASSHRGQGETQYF
NA,TRBJ1-5,TRBV27,NA,TGTGCCAGCAGTTTCCAGGCAGGCAATCAGCCCCAGCATTTT,CASSFQAGNQPQHF
NA,TRBJ2-1,TRBV27,TRBD2,TGTGCCAGCAGTTTAATCCAGCGGGAGGGCCTCTACAATGAGCAGTTCTTC,CASSLIQREGLYNEQFF
NA,TRBJ2-3,TRBV18,TRBD2,TGTGCCAGCTCACCCCTAGCGGGGTCAGATACGCAGTATTTT,CASSPLAGSDTQYF
NA,TRBJ2-5,TRBV5-1,NA,TGCGCCAGCAGCTTCGCCGGGACACAAGAGACCCAGTACTTC,CASSFAGTQETQYF
NA,TRBJ2-7,TRBV5-8,NA,TGTGCCAGCAGCTTGCGGTTCTTCTACGAGCAGTACTTC,CASSLRFFYEQYF
NA,TRBJ1-2,TRBV18,NA,TGTGCCAGCTCACCAAATAACAGGGTAATTGGTGGCTACACCTTC,CASSPNNRVIGGYTF
NA,TRBJ2-4,TRBV30,NA,TGTGCCTGGAGATCCCAGTCAGGTGGAAACATTCAGTACTTC,CAWRSQSGGNIQYF
NA,TRBJ1-2,TRBV7-9,TRBD1,TGTGCCAGCAGCAACCCGAGAGGGGGCCGGTATGGCTACACCTTC,CASSNPRGGRYGYTF
NA,TRBJ2-7,TRBV27,TRBD2,TGTGCCAGCAGTTTCGCGACAAGCGGGAACTCCTACGAGCAGTACTTC,CASSFATSGNSYEQYF
once,TRBJ2-5,TRBV6-5,NA,TGTGCCAGCAGTCGAACAGTGGAGGGAGAGACCCAGTACTTC,CASSRTVEGETQYF
NA,TRBJ2-7,TRBV4-1,NA,TGCGCCAGCAGCCCCTTCGAGCTAGCGCCTCACTACGAGCAGTACTTC,CASSPFELAPHYEQYF
NA,TRBJ1-2,TRBV5-1,TRBD1,TGCGCCACATCCCGGGACAGGGCGGTAGAGGGCTACACCTTC,CATSRDRAVEGYTF
NA,TRBJ1-5,TRBV6-1,NA,TGTGCCAGCAGGGTTCAGGGACTTCACAATCAGCCCCAGCATTTT,CASRVQGLHNQPQHF
NA,TRBJ2-2,TRBV28,NA,TGTGCCAGCAGTTTAGCCGGGTTTTCCACCGGGGAGCTGTTTTTT,CASSLAGFSTGELFF
NA,TRBJ1-2,TRBV6-5,TRBD1,TGTGCCAGCAACAGGGGCGCCTTCCAAATTGGCTACACCTTC,CASNRGAFQIGYTF
NA,TRBJ2-1,TRBV25-1,NA,TGTGCCAGCAGTCCCAGGGAACCGATCACCTACAATGAGCAGTTCTTC,CASSPREPITYNEQFF
NA,TRBJ2-4,TRBV10-3,NA,TGTGCCATCAGTGAGGCCCTAGCCAAAAACAGTCAGTACTTC,CAISEALAKNSQYF
NA,TRBJ2-1,TRBV5-1,NA,TGCGCCAGCCGGACTGGGAGCAATGAGCAGTTCTTC,CASRTGSNEQFF
NA,TRBJ2-5,TRBV10-2,NA,TGCGCCAGCACCGATCAGGAGACCCAGTACTTC,CASTDQETQYF
NA,TRBJ1-1,TRBV7-2,NA,TGTGCCAGCAGCTTAGTCGGGAACACTGAAGCTTTCTTT,CASSLVGNTEAFF
NA,TRBJ1-6,TRBV30,TRBD1,TGTGCCTGGAGAGCGAACAGGGGGCAGAGTTCACCCCTCCACTTT,CAWRANRGQSSPLHF
few,TRBJ2-1,TRBV5-6,TRBD1,TGTGCCAGCAGCTTGATAGCAGGGGGCAGGAATGAGCAGTTCTTC,CASSLIAGGRNEQFF
NA,TRBJ2-2,TRBV2,TRBD2,TGTGCCAGCAGTGAAATGGGGTTAGCGGGTCCCGGGGAGCTGTTTTTT,CASSEMGLAGPGELFF
NA,TRBJ2-5,TRBV18,NA,TGTGCCAGCTCACCAAGGAGGGAGACCCAGTACTTC,CASSPRRETQYF
NA,TRBJ2-1,TRBV2,TRBD2,TGTGCCAGCAGCGGGACTAGCGGGTACAATGAGCAGTTCTTC,CASSGTSGYNEQFF